Each of the 4 T cell receptor beta chains below was sequenced from the same sample in a study of CD8 T cells in Susac syndrome. Random hexamers primed reverse transcription of about 0.45 to 1 ug RNA. TCRdb passed the immunoSEQ multiplex PCR reads through MiXCR, listing each CDR3 protein once. The sample records more than 95,000 distinct CDR3 sequences, just under 95% being singletons. Sequencing was done on a sample of CD8+ T cells from PBMCs. The receptors were gathered from a human donor with Susac syndrome.

The V gene is TRBV27, the J gene TRBJ1-2; D perhaps matches TRBD1 (6 bases). Trimming left V 3 bases short and J 1 base short, with 15 bases between. This CDR3 has 16 amino acids. CDR1 is MNHEY, CDR2 SMNVEV, per germline (reference sequence). The CDR3 sequence is CASSFSSGAYNYGYTF. CDR3 nucleotides: TGTGCCAGCAGTTTCTCGTCAGGGGCCTATAACTATGGCTACACCTTC.

The chain links TRBV28 to TRBJ2-3; 12 bases are a match to TRBD2. V shed 7 bases and J 2 bases; nucleotides not matched to a gene: 13. CDR1 and CDR2 from the germline V gene are MDHEN and SYDVKM. This CDR3 spans 18 amino acids. The CDR3 DNA follows: TGTGCCAGCAAGCTTGAGTGGGCTAGCGGGGGGGACACAGATACGCAGTATTTT. Protein sequence: CASKLEWASGGDTDTQYF.

The V call is TRBV6-1, the J call TRBJ2-1, with D perhaps matching TRBD1 (6 bases). Trimming took 6 bases from V and 1 from J, leaving 19 bases between them. The CDR3 runs to 17 residues. Germline CDR1 MNHNS, CDR2 SASEGT. DNA for the CDR3: TGTGCCAGCAGAGCCGGACAGCTGGAAGCTTCCTACAATGAGCAGTTCTTC. Its protein is CASRAGQLEASYNEQFF.

This chain uses TRBV30 with TRBJ2-3; D is unresolved. The length of the CDR3 is 13 residues. The V and J ends lost 1 base and 4 bases respectively, with 9 bases between them. Per germline, CDR1 GTSNPN and CDR2 SVGIG (reference sequence). CDR3 in amino acids: CAWSDGTADTQYF. CDR3 bases: TGTGCCTGGAGTGACGGCACAGCAGATACGCAGTATTTT.